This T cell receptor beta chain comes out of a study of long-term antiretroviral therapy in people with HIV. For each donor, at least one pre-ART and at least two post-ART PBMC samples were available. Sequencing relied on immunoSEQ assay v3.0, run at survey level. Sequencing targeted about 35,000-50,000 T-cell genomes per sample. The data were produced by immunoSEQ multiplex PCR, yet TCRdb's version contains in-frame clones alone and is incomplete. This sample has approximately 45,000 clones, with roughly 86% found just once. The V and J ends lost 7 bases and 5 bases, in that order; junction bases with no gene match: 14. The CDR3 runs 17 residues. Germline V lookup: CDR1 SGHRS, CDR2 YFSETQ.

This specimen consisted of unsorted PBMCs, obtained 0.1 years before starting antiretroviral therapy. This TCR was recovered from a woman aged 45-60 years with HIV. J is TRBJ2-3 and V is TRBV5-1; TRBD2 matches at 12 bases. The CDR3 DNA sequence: TGCGCCAGCGGATCGGGCCTAGCGGGGGGGCTCGGAGATACGCAGTATTTT. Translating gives CASGSGLAGGLGDTQYF.